The clone carrying this T cell receptor beta chain appeared a few times. The antigen is not known. Constant-region reverse primers amplified full-length variable regions, followed by semi-nested Nested Universal Primer A PCR. MiXCR was run by TCRdb on the 5' RACE reads, yielding one entry per CDR3 protein. The sample has roughly 40,000 distinct CDR3 sequences; about 19% are singletons. There are 15 residues in the CDR3. V was trimmed by 0 bases and J by 7 bases, leaving 13 bases between them. Germline CDR1 MGHRA, CDR2 YSYEKL. Naive CD4+ cells had CD25+ Tregs removed. Overall study findings and caveats: The larger-cohort validation was restricted to a single TCR beta V-J rearrangement rather than whole repertoires.

The rearrangement uses TRBV4-1 and TRBJ1-5, with TRBD1 as a possible D gene (5 bases). The sequencing sample was made of naive CD4+ T cells sorted from a lymph node. The subset denotes: naive CD4+ T cells, CD4+CD45RA+CD25-. The receptor's source is a female donor with breast cancer. CDR3 DNA: TGCGCCAGCAGCCAAGAGGGGCAGGGAGACCAGCCCCAGCATTTT. The encoded protein is CASSQEGQGDQPQHF.